This T cell receptor (beta chain) emerged from a study of blood T cells in healthy people across ages. Whole-study context: Template-switching capture recovered about one barcoded beta molecule per two T cells. Notes on the study in general: The study lacked donor CMV status, which possibly confounded expanded clonotype changes.

CDR3 length: 14 residues. CDR1 and CDR2 (germline): SGDLS, YYNGEE. Deletions cut 0 bases from V and 13 bases from J, with 17 bases between. This clonotype was picked up many times. Its antigen remains unknown. Using a J-beta primer mix together with a sample-barcoded 5' primer, a second PCR was run for roughly 7 to 12 cycles. TCRdb re-derived calls from the 5' RACE reads in MiXCR, one entry per CDR3 protein. Altogether about 670,000 distinct CDR3 sequences are present, about 50% being singletons, with the ten largest covering about 13%. Sequenced: blood. This sequence joins TRBV9 and TRBJ2-1; D is unresolved. This receptor was identified in an elderly woman in good health. The CDR3 DNA reads TGTGCCAGCAGCGTAGCCAGTGCGGAGAACGCTCAGTTCTTC. Translated, it gives CASSVASAENAQFF. Filled out from reference TRBV9 and TRBJ2-1, the complete variable domain reads DSGVTQTPKHLITATGQRVTLRCSPRSGDLSVYWYQQSLDQGLQFLIQYYNGEERAKGNILERFSAQQFPDLHSELNLSSLELGDSALYFCASSVASAENAQFFGPGTRLTVL.